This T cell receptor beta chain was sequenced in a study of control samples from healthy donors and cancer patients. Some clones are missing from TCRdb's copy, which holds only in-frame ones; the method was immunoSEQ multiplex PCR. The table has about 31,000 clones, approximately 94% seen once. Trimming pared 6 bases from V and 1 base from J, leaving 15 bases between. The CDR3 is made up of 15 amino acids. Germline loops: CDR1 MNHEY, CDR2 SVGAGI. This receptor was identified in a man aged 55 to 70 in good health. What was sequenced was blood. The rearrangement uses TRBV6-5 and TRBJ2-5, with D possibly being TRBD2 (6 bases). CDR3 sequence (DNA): TGTGCCAGCAGAGCTACCCGGACTACCCAAGAGACCCAGTACTTC. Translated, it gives CASRATRTTQETQYF.